This T cell receptor beta chain stems from a study of blood T cell repertoires in COVID-19. Sequencing used immunoSEQ multiplex PCR; TCRdb keeps in-frame clones, though not all of them. The sample lists about 110,000 clones, more than 75% seen once, with about 3.5% in the top ten. Germline assignment: CDR1 KGHDR and CDR2 SFDVKD. This CDR3 region has 15 residues. V was trimmed by 3 bases and J by 1 base, leaving 11 bases between them. The material sequenced was peripheral blood. The sequence derives from a woman between 50 and 59 years old with acute or convalescent COVID-19. The chain has TRBV24-1 and TRBJ2-5; no clear D gene. The chain's CDR3 is CATSDPRLPQETQYF. The DNA for the CDR3 is TGTGCCACCAGTGATCCCAGGTTACCCCAAGAGACCCAGTACTTC.